These T cell receptor beta chains were read from a single sample in a study of blood T cell repertoires in COVID-19. Sequencing used immunoSEQ multiplex PCR; TCRdb keeps in-frame clones, though not all of them. The sample shows about 180,000 clones, roughly 78% of them seen only once. Sample: peripheral blood. The receptors were sampled from a man in his 70s with active or convalescent COVID-19. Each CDR3 is given with its conserved first and last residue. Fields, in order: clone size, J gene, D gene, V gene, CDR3 DNA, CDR3 protein. D genes are given only for firm matches. Clone size is stated in some rows and not others, as once, few, many or a class when expanded.

size: .
J: TRBJ1-4
D: .
V: TRBV15
DNA: TGTGCCACCAGCAGAGAGACAGTAGAAAAACTGTTTTTT
CDR3: CATSRETVEKLFF

size: .
J: TRBJ1-1
D: .
V: TRBV14
DNA: TGTGCCAGCAGCCAAGGTCCGGTAAAAGCTTTCTTT
CDR3: CASSQGPVKAFF

size: few
J: TRBJ1-1
D: TRBD1
V: TRBV19
DNA: TGTGCCGCCAGGACAGGGGACACTGAAGCTTTCTTT
CDR3: CAARTGDTEAFF

size: .
J: TRBJ2-7
D: TRBD1
V: TRBV7-9
DNA: TGTGCCAGCAGCTTGGGGACCTCGGACAGGGTCGCCTACGAGCAGTACTTC
CDR3: CASSLGTSDRVAYEQYF

size: .
J: TRBJ2-7
D: .
V: TRBV6-5
DNA: TGTGCCAGCAGTTACTCAAGCGGATCCTACGAGCAGTACTTC
CDR3: CASSYSSGSYEQYF

size: once
J: TRBJ1-1
D: TRBD1
V: TRBV7-9
DNA: TGTGCCAGCGGGGGACAGATGAACACTGAAGCTTTCTTT
CDR3: CASGGQMNTEAFF

size: .
J: TRBJ1-5
D: TRBD1
V: TRBV5-1
DNA: TGCGCCAGCAGCTATGGGACAGGGGGTTTAGATCAGCCCCAGCATTTT
CDR3: CASSYGTGGLDQPQHF

size: .
J: TRBJ1-4
D: .
V: TRBV15
DNA: TGTGCCACCAGCAGAGATCGGCAGGGGCGGGAAAAACTGTTTTTT
CDR3: CATSRDRQGREKLFF

size: .
J: TRBJ2-7
D: TRBD1
V: TRBV18
DNA: TGTGCCAGCTCACCACAGGGACAGGGCTCCTACGAGCAGTACTTC
CDR3: CASSPQGQGSYEQYF

size: .
J: TRBJ2-3
D: TRBD1
V: TRBV7-8
DNA: TGTGCCAGCAGCCCAGGACAGGGGGTTTCATATACGCAGTATTTT
CDR3: CASSPGQGVSYTQYF

size: .
J: TRBJ1-2
D: .
V: TRBV11-2
DNA: TGTGCCAGCAGCTCCCTTAGGGGCCGTAACTATGGCTACACCTTC
CDR3: CASSSLRGRNYGYTF

size: once
J: TRBJ1-2
D: .
V: TRBV5-1
DNA: TGCGCCAGCAGCTTGACGATCTTTGGGGCAGATGGCTACACCTTC
CDR3: CASSLTIFGADGYTF

size: .
J: TRBJ1-2
D: TRBD1
V: TRBV7-2
DNA: TGTGCCAGCAGCCCAGGACTGACAGGGAACTATGGCTACACCTTC
CDR3: CASSPGLTGNYGYTF

size: .
J: TRBJ1-1
D: TRBD1
V: TRBV5-1
DNA: TGCGCCAGCAGCTATGGGACAGTGAACACTGAAGCTTTCTTT
CDR3: CASSYGTVNTEAFF

size: once
J: TRBJ1-4
D: TRBD1
V: TRBV11-3
DNA: TGTGCCAGCAACCTTCCGGGACAGCTAATAACAGCTGAAAAACTGTTTTTT
CDR3: CASNLPGQLITAEKLFF

size: .
J: TRBJ1-1
D: TRBD1
V: TRBV7-2
DNA: TGTGCCAGCAGGGCGACAGGGACATACACTGAAGCTTTCTTT
CDR3: CASRATGTYTEAFF

size: .
J: TRBJ2-2
D: .
V: TRBV19
DNA: TGTGCCAGTGGTGGACACTCGAACACCGGGGAGCTGTTTTTT
CDR3: CASGGHSNTGELFF

size: .
J: TRBJ2-5
D: .
V: TRBV18
DNA: TGTGCCAGCTCACGACAGCAAGAGACCCAGTACTTC
CDR3: CASSRQQETQYF

size: .
J: TRBJ2-6
D: .
V: TRBV5-5
DNA: TGTGCCAGCAGCTTTCAGTTAGCCATACACTCTGGGGCCAACGTCCTGACTTTC
CDR3: CASSFQLAIHSGANVLTF

size: few
J: TRBJ1-1
D: .
V: TRBV30
DNA: TGTGCCTGTTTGAGGACGGACTACACTGAAGCTTTCTTT
CDR3: CACLRTDYTEAFF

size: .
J: TRBJ1-3
D: .
V: TRBV6-2/TRBV6-3
DNA: TGTGCCAGCAGTTACAACTGGGGAGGCGGAAACACCATATATTTT
CDR3: CASSYNWGGGNTIYF

size: .
J: TRBJ1-3
D: .
V: TRBV2
DNA: TGTGCCAGCTCCGGGGGGCAACCTGGAAACACCATATATTTT
CDR3: CASSGGQPGNTIYF

size: .
J: TRBJ2-1
D: TRBD2
V: TRBV5-4
DNA: TGTGCCAGCAGCCGGACTAGCGGGTCCCACAATGAGCAGTTCTTC
CDR3: CASSRTSGSHNEQFF

size: .
J: TRBJ2-1
D: TRBD2
V: TRBV3-1/TRBV3-2
DNA: TGTGCCAGCAGCCTGGGACTAGCGGATGAGCAGTTCTTC
CDR3: CASSLGLADEQFF

size: .
J: TRBJ1-2
D: TRBD1
V: TRBV24-1
DNA: TGTGCCACCAGTGAGGGGACAGGGGGCGTGGATGGCTACACCTTC
CDR3: CATSEGTGGVDGYTF

size: once
J: TRBJ2-1
D: TRBD1
V: TRBV9
DNA: TGTGCCAGCAGCGTAGGAACAGGGGACTACAATGAGCAGTTCTTC
CDR3: CASSVGTGDYNEQFF

size: .
J: TRBJ2-2
D: TRBD1
V: TRBV6-5
DNA: TGTGCCAGCAGCCACACAGGGGACACCGGGGAGCTGTTTTTT
CDR3: CASSHTGDTGELFF

size: .
J: TRBJ2-6
D: .
V: TRBV11-1
DNA: TGTGCCAGCAGCCAGGTCGAGTCTGGGGCCAACGTCCTGACTTTC
CDR3: CASSQVESGANVLTF

size: once
J: TRBJ1-2
D: .
V: TRBV6-5
DNA: TGTGCCAGCAGGGACAGTTCCTATGGCTACACCTTC
CDR3: CASRDSSYGYTF

size: .
J: TRBJ1-2
D: TRBD1
V: TRBV7-6
DNA: TGTGCCAGCAGCCCCATGGACAGGGGTGTCTATGGCTACACCTTC
CDR3: CASSPMDRGVYGYTF

size: once
J: TRBJ2-3
D: .
V: TRBV24-1
DNA: TGTGCCACCAGTGCAGGGCTTGGAGGGGCCGCAGATACGCAGTATTTT
CDR3: CATSAGLGGAADTQYF

size: .
J: TRBJ2-3
D: TRBD1
V: TRBV5-1
DNA: TGCGCCAGCAGCTCGGGACAGGGTAGCACAGATACGCAGTATTTT
CDR3: CASSSGQGSTDTQYF

size: few
J: TRBJ1-3
D: .
V: TRBV19
DNA: TGTGCCAGTACTATATCGGGTACTGGAAACACCATATATTTT
CDR3: CASTISGTGNTIYF

size: .
J: TRBJ2-7
D: TRBD2
V: TRBV11-2
DNA: TGTGCCAGCAGCCATGAGGGAGGGAGCGAGCAGTACTTC
CDR3: CASSHEGGSEQYF

size: .
J: TRBJ2-7
D: .
V: TRBV7-2
DNA: TGTGCCAGCAGCGCCAACAGGCGTATCAAGCAGTACTTC
CDR3: CASSANRRIKQYF

size: .
J: TRBJ2-4
D: TRBD1
V: TRBV27
DNA: TGTGCCAGCAGCCCACAGGGGGCGGGAGCCAAAAACATTCAGTACTTC
CDR3: CASSPQGAGAKNIQYF

size: many
J: TRBJ1-3
D: .
V: TRBV4-1
DNA: TGCGCCAGCAGCCCACTCTGGCCAGGAGGAAACACCATATATTTT
CDR3: CASSPLWPGGNTIYF

size: .
J: TRBJ2-2
D: TRBD2
V: TRBV7-7
DNA: TGTGCTAGCAGCCTTGGACCCACTAGCGGGAGAGACACCGGGGAGCTGTTTTTT
CDR3: CASSLGPTSGRDTGELFF

size: few
J: TRBJ1-6
D: TRBD1
V: TRBV7-2
DNA: TGTGCCAGCAGCTCTAAGCACGGGACAGGTCATAATTCACCCCTCCACTTT
CDR3: CASSSKHGTGHNSPLHF

size: .
J: TRBJ1-1
D: .
V: TRBV5-1
DNA: TGCGCCAGCAGTGGTTCCAGGGGTGCATTATTTGGCACTGAAGCTTTCTTT
CDR3: CASSGSRGALFGTEAFF

size: .
J: TRBJ1-2
D: .
V: TRBV15
DNA: TGTGCCACCAGCAGAGATCTGTATGGCACCTTCTTC
CDR3: CATSRDLYGTFF

size: .
J: TRBJ1-1
D: TRBD1
V: TRBV7-2
DNA: TGTGCCAGCAGCTTAGCCTCGACAGGGGGGTTGAACACTGAAGCTTTCTTT
CDR3: CASSLASTGGLNTEAFF

size: .
J: TRBJ1-3
D: .
V: TRBV27
DNA: TGTGCCAGCAGTTCGCTTCAGGGATCGAGGGGAAACACCATATATTTT
CDR3: CASSSLQGSRGNTIYF

size: .
J: TRBJ2-4
D: .
V: TRBV4-2
DNA: TGTGCCAGCAGCCAAGATACAGGGAGATCGTCCAAAAACATTCAGTACTTC
CDR3: CASSQDTGRSSKNIQYF

size: .
J: TRBJ2-5
D: TRBD1
V: TRBV5-1
DNA: TGCGCCAGCAGCTTGGAGGGACAGGGGTTTGAGACCCAGTACTTC
CDR3: CASSLEGQGFETQYF

size: few
J: TRBJ1-2
D: .
V: TRBV7-9
DNA: TGTGCCAGCAGCTTAGCCCTGTCTAACTATGGCTACACCTTC
CDR3: CASSLALSNYGYTF

size: .
J: TRBJ2-5
D: TRBD1
V: TRBV7-2
DNA: TGTGCCAGCAGCTTAATGGGACAGGGACAAGAGACCCAGTACTTC
CDR3: CASSLMGQGQETQYF

size: .
J: TRBJ2-1
D: TRBD1
V: TRBV4-1
DNA: TGCGCCAGCAGCCACTGGAGGACAGGGGAGTCTTACAATGAGCAGTTCTTC
CDR3: CASSHWRTGESYNEQFF

size: .
J: TRBJ1-4
D: .
V: TRBV29-1
DNA: TGCAGCGTTGAAAGGGGTGAAAAACTGTTTTTT
CDR3: CSVERGEKLFF

size: .
J: TRBJ1-5
D: .
V: TRBV19
DNA: TGTGCCAGTAGTTCCCGACAGGTCTCTAATAGCAATCAGCCCCAGCATTTT
CDR3: CASSSRQVSNSNQPQHF

size: .
J: TRBJ2-1
D: .
V: TRBV6-5
DNA: TGTGCCAGCACCAGGGCGGACAATGAGCAGTTCTTC
CDR3: CASTRADNEQFF

size: .
J: TRBJ2-3
D: .
V: TRBV18
DNA: TGTGCCAGCTCACCAACGGGAAGGGCAGATACGCAGTATTTT
CDR3: CASSPTGRADTQYF

size: few
J: TRBJ2-7
D: TRBD2
V: TRBV4-1
DNA: TGCGCCAGCAGCCAAGCTTGGAGCGGGAGATCGACCTACGAGCAGTACTTC
CDR3: CASSQAWSGRSTYEQYF